The 17 T cell receptor beta chains below all came from one sample that was sequenced in a study of blood T cell repertoires in COVID-19. Clones were read by immunoSEQ multiplex PCR, and TCRdb kept only the in-frame ones, dropping some. The sample records approximately 130,000 clones, around four fifths being singletons. Sequenced sample: peripheral blood. These receptor sequences come from an elderly man with acute or convalescent COVID-19.

The V call is TRBV4-2, the J call TRBJ1-5, with 7 bases aligning to TRBD1. There are 15 residues in the CDR3. The V gene end was trimmed by 0 bases and the J gene end by 6 bases; junction bases not matched to a gene: 5. Germline CDR1 reads LGHNA; CDR2 reads YNFKEQ. This chain's CDR3 is CASSQEQGLGQPQHF. Here the CDR3 DNA reads TGTGCCAGCAGCCAAGAACAGGGGCTGGGTCAGCCCCAGCATTTT.

The count of this clone is one. The V and J genes are TRBV29-1 and TRBJ1-2; 8 positions agree with TRBD1. This CDR3 contains 13 residues. V was clipped by 5 bases and J by 2 bases; unmatched bases: 4. CDR1 is SQVTM, CDR2 ANQGSEA, per germline. This chain's CDR3 is CSVPGQVNYGYTF. The CDR3, as DNA: TGCAGCGTTCCGGGACAGGTGAACTATGGCTACACCTTC.

This clone was recorded a few times. This chain joins TRBV7-3 and TRBJ2-1; a possible D gene is TRBD2 (5 bases). Germline lookup yields CDR1 SGHTA and CDR2 FQGTGA. The CDR3 extends over 13 amino acids. V lost 3 bases, J lost 10 bases, and 13 bases lay in between. The CDR3 nucleotides read TGTGCCAGCAGCTTGAAGGTTCGGGGAGAGCAGTTCTTC. Residues: CASSLKVRGEQFF.

The V call is TRBV5-4, the J call TRBJ1-4; tentative D call: TRBD1 (6 bases). The V end lost 0 bases, the J end lost 7 bases, and 25 bases lay between the germline ends. The CDR3 is 19 amino acids. Germline CDR1 SGHNT, CDR2 YYREEE (reference sequence). The CDR3 DNA follows: TGTGCCAGCAGCTTGGGAGCGGACAGAAATACTCTGGGCCCTGAAAAACTGTTTTTT. It is translated as CASSLGADRNTLGPEKLFF.

This rearrangement joins TRBV5-8 to TRBJ2-5; D is perhaps TRBD2 (6 bases). The CDR3 covers 16 residues. The ends were cut back, 4 bases at V and 5 bases at J, with 21 bases in the middle. CDR1 and CDR2 (germline): SGHTS, YDEGEE. The CDR3 nucleotides are TGTGCCAGCAGCCTGTCCCGAGGGGAGGCTGTGGAGACCCAGTACTTC. It codes for CASSLSRGEAVETQYF.

V usage is TRBV5-1 and J usage is TRBJ2-5; 9 bases fit TRBD2. With V trimmed by 5 bases and J by 2 bases, 10 bases remained unmatched. Germline values: CDR1 SGHRS, CDR2 YFSETQ. This CDR3 spans 16 amino acids. The CDR3: CASSPGASGVQETQYF. The CDR3 nucleotides read TGCGCCAGCAGTCCGGGGGCTAGCGGGGTACAAGAGACCCAGTACTTC.

V gene TRBV13 combines with J gene TRBJ2-5, with 8 bases that match TRBD2. Germline CDR1 PRHDT, CDR2 FYEKMQ (reference sequence). With 0 bases clipped from V and 4 bases from J, the junction kept 1 base outside the gene matches. The CDR3 has 14 residues. As DNA, the CDR3 is TGTGCCAGCAGCTTAGGTCGGGGGGGAGAGACCCAGTACTTC. Protein product: CASSLGRGGETQYF.

This clone was seen only a few times. The gene calls are TRBV7-8 and TRBJ2-7; D is unclear. CDR1 SGHVS and CDR2 FQNEAQ come from the germline V gene. V dropped 1 base and J dropped 0 bases, with 10 bases sitting between them. The CDR3 sequence is 15 residues long. The CDR3 DNA reads as TGTGCCAGCAGCTTAGATGGCGGAAGCTCCTACGAGCAGTACTTC. Amino acids: CASSLDGGSSYEQYF.

Concerning this clone itself: The same CDR3 arises from other DNA sequences in this sample as well. The chain links TRBV5-1 to TRBJ2-7; 9 bases line up with TRBD1. The junction had 2 bases not matched to a gene; V was cut back by 0 bases and J by 1 base. Per germline, CDR1 SGHRS and CDR2 YFSETQ. The CDR3 spans 15 residues. In nucleotides, the CDR3 is TGCGCCAGCAGCTTGGGCGGGACAGGGTCCTACGAGCAGTACTTC. Protein: CASSLGGTGSYEQYF.

The genes are TRBV29-1 and TRBJ1-2, with TRBD1 identical over 7 bases. Germline trimming cut 7 bases from V and 4 bases from J; bases unmatched to any gene: 9. The CDR3 runs 13 residues. Per the germline V gene, CDR1 is SQVTM and CDR2 is ANQGSEA. The CDR3 spells CSALTGSVYGYTF. In DNA, the CDR3 is TGCAGCGCCCTGACAGGGTCGGTCTATGGCTACACCTTC.

V and J are TRBV19 and TRBJ1-2; D is uncertain. CDR1 and CDR2 (germline): LNHDA, SQIVND (reference sequence). The CDR3 totals 11 residues. Trimming removed 3 bases from V and 8 bases from J, with 7 bases in between. The CDR3 reads CASSILIGYTF. CDR3 sequence (DNA): TGTGCCAGTAGTATCTTAATAGGCTACACCTTC.

The chain recombines TRBV30 with TRBJ2-2; tentative D call: TRBD2 (5 bases). The germline V gene encodes CDR1 GTSNPN and CDR2 SVGIG (reference sequence). V was cut by 0 bases and J by 3 bases, with 5 bases left in between. CDR3 length equals 13 residues. The CDR3 loop reads CAWSVDYTGELFF. The CDR3, as DNA: TGTGCCTGGAGTGTGGACTACACCGGGGAGCTGTTTTTT. The whole variable domain, remainder taken from reference TRBV30 and TRBJ2-2, is SQTIHQWPATLVQPVGSPLSLECTVEGTSNPNLYWYRQAAGRGLQLLFYSVGIGQISSEVPQNLSASRPQDRQFILSSKKLLLSDSGFYLCAWSVDYTGELFFGEGSRLTVL.

The J gene is TRBJ2-3, the V gene TRBV19, with 7 positions matching TRBD2. The germline V gene has CDR1 LNHDA and CDR2 SQIVND (reference sequence). V lost 6 bases, J lost 1 base, and 10 bases stayed unmatched. The CDR3 is 16 amino acids. CDR3 region: CASSLDGGYGTDTQYF. The CDR3 DNA reads as TGTGCCAGTAGCTTGGACGGGGGGTACGGCACAGATACGCAGTATTTT.

The rearrangement joins TRBV5-4 to TRBJ1-6; 7 bases align to TRBD1. Looked up from germline, CDR1 is SGHNT and CDR2 is YYREEE (reference sequence). V trimming: 2 bases; J trimming: 9 bases; junction bases outside the gene matches: 5. The CDR3 has 14 amino acids. DNA for the CDR3: TGTGCCAGCAGCTTCGGGACAGAACCTTCACCCCTCCACTTT. Its translation is CASSFGTEPSPLHF.

The chain carries TRBV18 and TRBJ1-2, with 9 nucleotides matching TRBD1. V was pared by 3 bases and J by 8 bases, with 7 bases of the junction left unmatched. The CDR3 runs 14 residues. From germline, CDR1 is KGHSH and CDR2 LQKENI. This CDR3 is CASSPGDRARGYTF. DNA for the CDR3: TGTGCCAGCTCACCGGGGGACAGGGCCCGAGGCTACACCTTC.

The chain uses TRBV7-2 and TRBJ2-4; D possibly corresponds to TRBD1 (6 bases). CDR1 is SGHTA and CDR2 is FQGNSA in the germline V gene. The CDR3 spans 15 residues. Trimming shortened V by 5 bases and J by 1 base, and 12 bases separated the two germline ends. The CDR3, as DNA: TGTGCCAGCAGCCCAGGGGCAGCCGCCAAAAACATTCAGTACTTC. Translation gives CASSPGAAAKNIQYF.

The chain links TRBV7-8 to TRBJ2-5; D is unresolved. Per the germline V gene, CDR1 is SGHVS and CDR2 is FQNEAQ. The CDR3 sequence is 13 residues long. V shed 1 base and J shed 2 bases, with 5 bases lying between them. CDR3 in amino acids: CASSLVRQETQYF. The CDR3, as DNA: TGTGCCAGCAGCTTAGTTAGACAAGAGACCCAGTACTTC.